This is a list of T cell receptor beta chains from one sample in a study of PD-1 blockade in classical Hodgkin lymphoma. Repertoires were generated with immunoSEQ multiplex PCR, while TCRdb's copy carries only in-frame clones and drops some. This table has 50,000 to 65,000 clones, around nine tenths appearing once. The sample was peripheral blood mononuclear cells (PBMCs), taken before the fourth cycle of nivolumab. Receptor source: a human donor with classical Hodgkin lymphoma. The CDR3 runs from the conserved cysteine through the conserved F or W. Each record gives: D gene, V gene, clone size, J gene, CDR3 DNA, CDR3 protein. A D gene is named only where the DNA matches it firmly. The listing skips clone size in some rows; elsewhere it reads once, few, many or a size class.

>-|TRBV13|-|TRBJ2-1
TGTGCCACCTCCGGGCCCCGGGTCACCTACAATGAGCAGTTCTTC
CATSGPRVTYNEQFF
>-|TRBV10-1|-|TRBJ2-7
TGCGCCAGCTCCCGGGACCCCTCCTACGAGCAGTACTTC
CASSRDPSYEQYF
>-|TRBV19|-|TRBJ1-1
TGTGCCAGTAGGTCCCCGGGGCAAAACACTGAAGCTTTCTTT
CASRSPGQNTEAFF
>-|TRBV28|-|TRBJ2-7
TGTGCCAGCAGTCTCGGGATTCGGTCCTACGAGCAGTACTTC
CASSLGIRSYEQYF
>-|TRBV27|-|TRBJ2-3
TGTGCCAGCAGTTTATTCCCAAGAGATACGCAGTATTTT
CASSLFPRDTQYF
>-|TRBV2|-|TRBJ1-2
TGTGCCATAGATAAAGACGGCTCGGCAGGCTATGGCTACACCTTC
CAIDKDGSAGYGYTF
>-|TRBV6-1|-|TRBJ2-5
TGTGCCAGCACTAACAGCCTGGCTCTTCAAGAGACCCAGTACTTC
CASTNSLALQETQYF
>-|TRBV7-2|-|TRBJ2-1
TGTGCCAGCAGCTTAGCTTATGGTCCCAATGAGCAGTTCTTC
CASSLAYGPNEQFF
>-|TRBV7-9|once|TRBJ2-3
TGTGCCAGCAGCTTAGCGCGTGGGGGCGGGCCAGATACGCAGTATTTT
CASSLARGGGPDTQYF
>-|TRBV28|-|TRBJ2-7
TGTGCCAGCAGTTTTGGAGGACAGATTATTTACGAGCAGTACTTC
CASSFGGQIIYEQYF
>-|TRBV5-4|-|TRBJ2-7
TGTGCCAGCAGCTTGGGACGGGATGGGGCCTACGAGCAGTACTTC
CASSLGRDGAYEQYF
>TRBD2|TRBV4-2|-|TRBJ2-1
TGTGCCAGCAGCCAACGGACTAGCGGGAGCTTATACAATGAGCAGTTCTTC
CASSQRTSGSLYNEQFF
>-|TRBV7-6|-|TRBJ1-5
TGTGCCAGCAGCTTAGCCCCGTTGGATCAGCCCCAGCATTTT
CASSLAPLDQPQHF
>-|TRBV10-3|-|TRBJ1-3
TGTGCCATCAGAGAATCCACATGGGGCTCTGGAAACACCATATATTTT
CAIRESTWGSGNTIYF
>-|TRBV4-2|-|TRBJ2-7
TGTGCCAGCAGCCCGAGTGGAGGGGGCAGTGGCTACGAGCAGTACTTC
CASSPSGGGSGYEQYF
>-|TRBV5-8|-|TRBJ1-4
TGTGCCAGCAGCTTGTACCGGGACACCCTTTTT
CASSLYRDTLF
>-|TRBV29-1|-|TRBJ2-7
TGCGGTGTGAACGGACCTAGCTCCTACGAGCAGTACTTC
CGVNGPSSYEQYF
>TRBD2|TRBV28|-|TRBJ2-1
TGTGCCAGCAGTACCGATTTCCTAGCGGGAGGGCCTTCACACAATGAGCAGTTCTTC
CASSTDFLAGGPSHNEQFF
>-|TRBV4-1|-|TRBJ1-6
TGCGCCAGCAGCCAAGGGGATAGGGAACGTTCACCCCTCCACTTT
CASSQGDRERSPLHF
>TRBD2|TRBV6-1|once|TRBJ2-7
TGTGCCAGCAGTGACAGGGGTTTGGCGGGGGGGCCGCGGGAGCAGTACTTC
CASSDRGLAGGPREQYF
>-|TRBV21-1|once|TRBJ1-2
TGTGCCAGCAGCAAAGCTCAGGGGGCCTATGGCTACACCTTC
CASSKAQGAYGYTF
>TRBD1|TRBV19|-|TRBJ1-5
TGTGCCAGTAGTATTACCGGGACAGGCGGCAATCAGCCCCAGCATTTT
CASSITGTGGNQPQHF
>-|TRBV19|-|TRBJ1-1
TGTGCCAGTAGTCCCCTAATTAGGCAGTCGAACACTGAAGCTTTCTTT
CASSPLIRQSNTEAFF
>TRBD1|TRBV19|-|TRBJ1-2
TGTGCCAGTAGTCCGGCGGACAGAGGGGGCGCGGCGAGGACCTTC
CASSPADRGGAARTF
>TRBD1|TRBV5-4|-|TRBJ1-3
TGTGCCAGCAGCTCCTGGACAGGGGGAAACACCATATATTTT
CASSSWTGGNTIYF
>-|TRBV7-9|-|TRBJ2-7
TGTGCCAGCAGCTTAGAAACAGAACTCTACGAGCAGTACTTC
CASSLETELYEQYF
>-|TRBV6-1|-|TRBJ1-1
TGTGCCAGCAGTGAAGATTGGGGGGGGCGCACTGAAGCTTTCTTT
CASSEDWGGRTEAFF
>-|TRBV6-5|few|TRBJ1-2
TGTGCCAGCAGTTACATTCGGGGTTTCTATGGCTACACCTTC
CASSYIRGFYGYTF
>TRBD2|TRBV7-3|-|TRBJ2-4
TGTGCCATCCCGAGAAGCGGGAGGGCCTTGAACATTCAGTACTTC
CAIPRSGRALNIQYF
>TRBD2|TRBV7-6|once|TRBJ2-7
TGTGCCAGCAGCCCTATGGAACTAGCGGGATTAGAGCAGTACTTC
CASSPMELAGLEQYF
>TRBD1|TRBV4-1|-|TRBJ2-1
TGCGCCAGCAGCCAAGTTATGTTGGGACAGCTCCGAGAGCAGTTCTTC
CASSQVMLGQLREQFF
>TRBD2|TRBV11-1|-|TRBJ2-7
TGTGCCAGCAGCTTAGAACTAGCGGGAGCCGGCCGCTACGAGCAGTACTTC
CASSLELAGAGRYEQYF
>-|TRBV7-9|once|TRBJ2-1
TGTGCCAGCAGCCCCGGGGTCTCCTACAATGAGCAGTTCTTC
CASSPGVSYNEQFF